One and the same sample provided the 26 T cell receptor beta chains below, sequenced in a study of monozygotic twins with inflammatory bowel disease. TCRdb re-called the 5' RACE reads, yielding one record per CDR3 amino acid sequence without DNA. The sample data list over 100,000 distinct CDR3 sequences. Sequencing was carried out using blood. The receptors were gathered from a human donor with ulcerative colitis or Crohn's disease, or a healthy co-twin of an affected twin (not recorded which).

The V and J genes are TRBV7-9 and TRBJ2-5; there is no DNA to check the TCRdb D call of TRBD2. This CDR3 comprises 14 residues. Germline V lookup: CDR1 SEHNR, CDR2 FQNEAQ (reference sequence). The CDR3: CASSFRTSKETQYF.

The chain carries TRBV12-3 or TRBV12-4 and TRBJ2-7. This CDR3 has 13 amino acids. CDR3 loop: CASSWPESYEQYF.

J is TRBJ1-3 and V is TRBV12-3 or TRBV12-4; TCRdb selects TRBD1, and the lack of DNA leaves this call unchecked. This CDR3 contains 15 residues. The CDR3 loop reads CASSFPASSGNTIYF.

The CDR3 sequence is CASTLEGGFTDTQYF. The chain is built from TRBV7-2 and TRBJ2-3; there is no DNA to check the TCRdb D call of TRBD1. In germline, CDR1 is SGHTA, CDR2 FQGNSA. The CDR3 runs to 15 residues.

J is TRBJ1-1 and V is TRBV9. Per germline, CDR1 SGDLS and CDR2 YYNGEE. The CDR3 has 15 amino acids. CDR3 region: CASSVEPLMNTEAFF.

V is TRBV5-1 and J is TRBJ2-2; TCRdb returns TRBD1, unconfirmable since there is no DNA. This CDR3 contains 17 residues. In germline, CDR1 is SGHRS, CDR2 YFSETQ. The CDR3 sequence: CASSLVVGTENTGELFF.

This CDR3 reads CASSLYSENEKLFF. V usage is TRBV5-1 and J usage is TRBJ1-4. The germline V gene encodes CDR1 SGHRS and CDR2 YFSETQ. The CDR3 extends over 14 amino acids.

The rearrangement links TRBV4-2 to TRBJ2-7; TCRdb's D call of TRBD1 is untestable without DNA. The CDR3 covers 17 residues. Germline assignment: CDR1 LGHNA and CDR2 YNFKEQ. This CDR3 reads CASSQEDQGGGFYEQYF.

CDR3 sequence: CASSRPTDTQYF. The chain combines TRBV28 with TRBJ2-3; TCRdb names TRBD1, which stays unverified in the absence of DNA. The CDR3 length is 12 residues. CDR1 MDHEN and CDR2 SYDVKM come from the germline V gene.

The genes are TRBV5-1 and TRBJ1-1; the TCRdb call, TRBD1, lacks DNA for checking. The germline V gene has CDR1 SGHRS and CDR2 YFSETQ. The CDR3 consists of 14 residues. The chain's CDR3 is CASSGQGRRAEAFF.

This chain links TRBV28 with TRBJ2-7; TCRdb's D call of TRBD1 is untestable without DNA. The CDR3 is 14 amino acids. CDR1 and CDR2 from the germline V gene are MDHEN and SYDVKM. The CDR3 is CASRQPGHHYEQYF.

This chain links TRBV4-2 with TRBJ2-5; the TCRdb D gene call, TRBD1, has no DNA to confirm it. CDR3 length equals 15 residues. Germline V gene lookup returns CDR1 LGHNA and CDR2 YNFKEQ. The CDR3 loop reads CASSPVRTGEETQYF.

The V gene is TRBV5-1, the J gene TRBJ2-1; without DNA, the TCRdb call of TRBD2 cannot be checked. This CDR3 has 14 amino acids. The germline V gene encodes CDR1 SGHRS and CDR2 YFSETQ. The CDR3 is CASSLNSGRVEQFF.

CDR3 loop: CASSPSWGNTEAFF. The genes are TRBV12-3 or TRBV12-4 and TRBJ1-1. This CDR3 spans 14 amino acids.

CDR3 region: CASSQDYDSNQPQHF. J is TRBJ1-5 and V is TRBV4-3. Looked up from germline, CDR1 is LGHNA and CDR2 is YSLEER. CDR3 length: 15 amino acids.

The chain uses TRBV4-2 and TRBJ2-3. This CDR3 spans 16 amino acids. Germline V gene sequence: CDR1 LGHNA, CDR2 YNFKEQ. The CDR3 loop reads CASSDRTAVSTDTQYF.

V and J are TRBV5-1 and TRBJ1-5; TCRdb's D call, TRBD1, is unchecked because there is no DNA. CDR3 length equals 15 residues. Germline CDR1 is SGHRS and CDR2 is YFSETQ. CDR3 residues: CASSLGVGGNQPQHF.

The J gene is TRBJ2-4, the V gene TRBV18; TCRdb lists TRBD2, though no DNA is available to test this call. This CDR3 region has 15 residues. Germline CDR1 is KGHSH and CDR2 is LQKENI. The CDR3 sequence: CASSPPGLLKNIQYF.

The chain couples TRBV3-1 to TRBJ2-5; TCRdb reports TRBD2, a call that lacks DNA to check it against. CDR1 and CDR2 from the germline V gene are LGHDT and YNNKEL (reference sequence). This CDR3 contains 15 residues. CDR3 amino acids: CASSYRLAGQETQYF.

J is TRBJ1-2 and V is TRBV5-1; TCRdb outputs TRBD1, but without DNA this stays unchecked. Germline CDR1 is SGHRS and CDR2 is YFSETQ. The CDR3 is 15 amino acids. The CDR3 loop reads CASSWGDSENYGYTF.

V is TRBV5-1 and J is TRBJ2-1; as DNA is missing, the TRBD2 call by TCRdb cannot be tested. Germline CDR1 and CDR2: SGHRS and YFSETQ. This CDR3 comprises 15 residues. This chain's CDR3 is CASSILAGGPNEQFF.

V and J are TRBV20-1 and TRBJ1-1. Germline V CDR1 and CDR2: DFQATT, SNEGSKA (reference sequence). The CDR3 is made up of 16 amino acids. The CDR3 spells CSARDQGGLGNTEAFF.

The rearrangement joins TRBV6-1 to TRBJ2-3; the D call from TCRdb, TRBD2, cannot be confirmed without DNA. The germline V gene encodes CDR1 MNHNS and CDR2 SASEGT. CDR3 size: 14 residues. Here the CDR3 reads CASRAGGYTDTQYF.

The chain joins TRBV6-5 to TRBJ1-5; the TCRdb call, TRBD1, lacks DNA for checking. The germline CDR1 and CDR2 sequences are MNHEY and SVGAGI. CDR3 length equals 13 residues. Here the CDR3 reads CASAGSNNQPQHF.

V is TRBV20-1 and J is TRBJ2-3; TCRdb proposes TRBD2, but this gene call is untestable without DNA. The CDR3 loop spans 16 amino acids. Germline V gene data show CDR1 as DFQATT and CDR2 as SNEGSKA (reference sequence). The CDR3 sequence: CSARDFKRQSTDTQYF.

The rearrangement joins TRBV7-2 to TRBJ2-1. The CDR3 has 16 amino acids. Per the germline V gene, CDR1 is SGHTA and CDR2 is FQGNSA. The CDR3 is CASSLGLASSYNEQFF. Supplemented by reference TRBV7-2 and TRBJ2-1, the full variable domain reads GAGVSQSPSNKVTEKGKDVELRCDPISGHTALYWYRQSLGQGLEFLIYFQGNSAPDKSGLPSDRFSAERTGGSVSTLTIQRTQQEDSAVYLCASSLGLASSYNEQFFGPGTRLTVL.